This T cell receptor (beta chain) was identified during a study of T cells in localized non-small cell lung cancer (dated by TCRdb to 2020 to 2022). The study in broad terms: T cell repertoires of approximately 250 early-stage NSCLC patients were analyzed, with tumors being compared against uninvolved tumor-adjacent lungs. The cohort was made up of about 240 treatment-naive NSCLC patients whose localized lung tumors had been resected. Of the NSCLC patients, approximately 130 were male and approximately 110 were female, and the mean age was about 69 years.

The immunoSEQ Assay was used to sequence TCR beta CDR3 regions from DNA. The source study handled its data this way. T cell density was computed as TCR beta template counts normalized to usable DNA estimated by amplifying housekeeping genes. Richness was estimated using the preseqR package, with extrapolation to 400,000 templates for PBMC samples and to 120,000 templates for tissue samples. Clonality was defined by subtracting Pielou's evenness from one. To identify tissue-enriched TCRs, differential abundance testing was run on productive amino-acid clonotypes with a minimum total count of 5 and an alpha of 0.1. The Jaccard Index and the Morisita Overlap Index were used to measure repertoire overlap between compartments. GLIPH grouped TCR beta CDR3s together with public tetramer-defined viral CDR3s, and a viral motif had to include at least three viral sequences and show V-gene enrichment. Sourced from immuneACCESS, this table was stored by TCRdb with only in-frame sequences that have V and J called. A share of the clones is absent; for the studies checked, an unresolved V gene accounts for under half, and the remainder has no known explanation. The V and J calls and the clone size are those of that table, but D and trimming were determined from the DNA. The sample table holds roughly 39,000 clones, of which roughly nine tenths were seen once. Together, the top ten hold over 9.5% of the sample.

About this clone: It has no known antigen specificity. No base quality values were provided; no much bigger clone lies one nucleotide off.

The junction shows trimming of 2 bases on V and 6 bases on J, and the gene matches do not reach 7 bases of it. Sequences KGHSH (CDR1) and LQKENI (CDR2) are obtained from the germline V gene. Counted from cysteine to phenylalanine, this CDR3 has 14 amino acids. Just CDR3 DNA is preserved here, 42 bases in frame from base 1. At diagnosis, tumor, uninvolved tumor-adjacent lung and peripheral blood were collected and then preserved as a mix of FFPE and fresh-frozen material. For TCR repertoire profiling, blood samples were analyzed in the form of peripheral blood mononuclear cells. Overall results and qualifications from the work: A median of roughly 56 of the top 100 tumor clones were detected in paired uninvolved adjacent lung, and some 29 of these tumor clones were also found among the top 100 clones of the paired uninvolved adjacent lung. Uninvolved tumor-adjacent lung showed the highest T cell clonality, higher than tumor, which suggests more focused antigenic responses in the uninvolved tumor-adjacent lung. Because of the exploratory design, TCR variables were selected using unadjusted p-values without false-discovery rate correction. Because multi-region sequencing of the tumors was not done, intratumor heterogeneity could not be ruled out. Longer overall survival was associated with higher T cell density in blood, whereas shorter survival was associated with higher clonality in adjacent lung.

Source: PBMCs, taken before any cancer treatment. The TCR originated in a woman aged 35-75 years with stage II lung adenocarcinoma. The sequence is built from TRBV18 and TRBJ2-7; the junction holds 7 bases that match TRBD2. This receptor has the CDR3 CASSPSGGSTEQYF. The sequenced DNA is TGTGCCAGCTCACCATCCGGGGGGTCGACCGAGCAGTACTTC.